A selection of T cell receptor beta chains follows, all from one sample in a study of patients and donors after allogeneic stem cell transplantation. TCRdb reprocessed the RT-PCR reads with MiXCR, giving one entry per CDR3 protein. The sample lists more than 75,000 distinct CDR3 sequences; 4.5% to 5% were seen once. The sequencing sample was made of blood, either unsorted or a sorted T cell fraction (not recorded which). These receptors all stem from a human donor who was either an allogeneic HSCT recipient or a stem cell or donor lymphocyte infusion donor (not recorded which). It is not recorded whose cells these are; they may come from a transplant donor. CDR3s include the opening cysteine and the closing phenylalanine or tryptophan. The D gene is left open where the match is weak. Some rows have no size entry. The others give once, few or many, or a class for an expanded clone.

d_call: TRBD1
v_call: TRBV20-1
cdr3_length: 15
j_call: TRBJ1-2
clone_size: few
cdr3_nt: TGCAGTGCCAGTGCGACAGGGAGGGAAGACTATGGCTACACCTTC
cdr3_aa: CSASATGREDYGYTF

d_call: TRBD1
v_call: TRBV20-1
cdr3_length: 13
j_call: TRBJ1-6
clone_size: NA
cdr3_nt: TGCAGTGCTGACAGGGGGGTCAGTTCACCCCTCCACTTT
cdr3_aa: CSADRGVSSPLHF

d_call: NA
v_call: TRBV28
cdr3_length: 14
j_call: TRBJ2-7
clone_size: few
cdr3_nt: TGTGCTAGCACGTTTAGGCGGGGTACCTACGAGCAGTACTTC
cdr3_aa: CASTFRRGTYEQYF

d_call: TRBD2
v_call: TRBV20-1
cdr3_length: 15
j_call: TRBJ2-5
clone_size: many
cdr3_nt: TGCAGTGCTAGAGCTTCTAGCGGGGGACTGGAGACCCAGTACTTC
cdr3_aa: CSARASSGGLETQYF

d_call: NA
v_call: TRBV6-1
cdr3_length: 14
j_call: TRBJ2-7
clone_size: few
cdr3_nt: TGTGCCCACCCTGGGGGGGCGAGCTCCTACGAGCAGTACTTC
cdr3_aa: CAHPGGASSYEQYF

d_call: TRBD1
v_call: TRBV5-1
cdr3_length: 15
j_call: TRBJ2-7
clone_size: NA
cdr3_nt: TGCGCCAGCAGCTCGGTGGACAGGGTAGGCTACGAGCAGTACTTC
cdr3_aa: CASSSVDRVGYEQYF

d_call: TRBD1
v_call: TRBV7-2
cdr3_length: 15
j_call: TRBJ2-7
clone_size: NA
cdr3_nt: TGTGCCAGCAGCTTACCCGGACAGGGGGGATACGAGCAGTACTTC
cdr3_aa: CASSLPGQGGYEQYF

d_call: NA
v_call: TRBV28
cdr3_length: 15
j_call: TRBJ1-2
clone_size: many
cdr3_nt: TGTGCCAGCAGTTTACCTCGACGGGGTAACTATGGCTACACCTTC
cdr3_aa: CASSLPRRGNYGYTF

d_call: TRBD1
v_call: TRBV20-1
cdr3_length: 14
j_call: TRBJ1-6
clone_size: many
cdr3_nt: TGCAGTGCTAGGGTGCCAGGGGGGAATTCACCCCTCCACTTT
cdr3_aa: CSARVPGGNSPLHF

d_call: TRBD2
v_call: TRBV9
cdr3_length: 17
j_call: TRBJ2-3
clone_size: few
cdr3_nt: TGTGCCAGCAGCGTAGACTCTAGCGGGGGGGAAACAGATACGCAGTATTTT
cdr3_aa: CASSVDSSGGETDTQYF

d_call: NA
v_call: TRBV19
cdr3_length: 14
j_call: TRBJ2-7
clone_size: few
cdr3_nt: TGTGCCAGTAGTATCAGGGACGGCCCCTACGAGCAGTACTTC
cdr3_aa: CASSIRDGPYEQYF

d_call: NA
v_call: TRBV4-2
cdr3_length: 15
j_call: TRBJ1-5
clone_size: many
cdr3_nt: TGTGCCAGCAGCCACGACAGAAATAGCAATCAGCCCCAGCATTTT
cdr3_aa: CASSHDRNSNQPQHF

d_call: NA
v_call: TRBV18
cdr3_length: 15
j_call: TRBJ1-1
clone_size: many
cdr3_nt: TGTGCCAGCTCATACCACAGGGCTGACCGAACTGAAGCTTTCTTT
cdr3_aa: CASSYHRADRTEAFF

d_call: NA
v_call: TRBV28
cdr3_length: 14
j_call: TRBJ2-7
clone_size: many
cdr3_nt: TGTGCCAGCAGTCTCTTCGTGGGGGCCTACGAGCAGTACTTC
cdr3_aa: CASSLFVGAYEQYF

d_call: TRBD2
v_call: TRBV5-1
cdr3_length: 14
j_call: TRBJ2-1
clone_size: many
cdr3_nt: TGCGCCAGCAGCTTGCTGCGGGAGGGGAATGAGCAGTTCTTC
cdr3_aa: CASSLLREGNEQFF

d_call: TRBD1
v_call: TRBV2
cdr3_length: 13
j_call: TRBJ1-2
clone_size: NA
cdr3_nt: TGTGCCAGCAGGGGACAGATTAACTATGGCTACACCTTC
cdr3_aa: CASRGQINYGYTF

d_call: NA
v_call: TRBV5-1
cdr3_length: 15
j_call: TRBJ2-1
clone_size: many
cdr3_nt: TGCGCCAGCAGCGCAACAGGGCGGGGAAACAATGAGCAGTTCTTC
cdr3_aa: CASSATGRGNNEQFF

d_call: NA
v_call: TRBV2
cdr3_length: 13
j_call: TRBJ2-5
clone_size: few
cdr3_nt: TGTGCCAGCAGTGTGGAGCGACAAGAGACCCAGTACTTC
cdr3_aa: CASSVERQETQYF

d_call: TRBD2
v_call: TRBV20-1
cdr3_length: 13
j_call: TRBJ2-5
clone_size: few
cdr3_nt: TGCAGTGCTAAGCGGGGCCTACAAGAGACCCAGTACTTC
cdr3_aa: CSAKRGLQETQYF

d_call: NA
v_call: TRBV28
cdr3_length: 16
j_call: TRBJ2-1
clone_size: many
cdr3_nt: TGTGCCAGCAGTTTAATTTCGGCGGAGAGGGGCAATGAGCAGTTCTTC
cdr3_aa: CASSLISAERGNEQFF

d_call: TRBD1
v_call: TRBV5-6
cdr3_length: 13
j_call: TRBJ1-1
clone_size: NA
cdr3_nt: TGTGCCAGCAGCGTCGGCAGGGGGTCTGAAGCTTTCTTT
cdr3_aa: CASSVGRGSEAFF

d_call: NA
v_call: TRBV6-5
cdr3_length: 14
j_call: TRBJ1-3
clone_size: medium-sized
cdr3_nt: TGTGCCAGCAGTTTCGGGGGTTCTGGAAACACCATATATTTT
cdr3_aa: CASSFGGSGNTIYF

d_call: TRBD2
v_call: TRBV4-2
cdr3_length: 12
j_call: TRBJ2-7
clone_size: many
cdr3_nt: TGTGCCAGCAGCCAGGGACTAGCGGAGCAGTACTTC
cdr3_aa: CASSQGLAEQYF

d_call: TRBD1
v_call: TRBV4-1
cdr3_length: 18
j_call: TRBJ1-5
clone_size: many
cdr3_nt: TGCGCCAGCAGCCCAGGGACAGTCAAGGGGTTGGGCAATCAGCCCCAGCATTTT
cdr3_aa: CASSPGTVKGLGNQPQHF

d_call: NA
v_call: TRBV5-5
cdr3_length: 14
j_call: TRBJ2-5
clone_size: many
cdr3_nt: TGTGCCAGCAGCTCGACAGGATCCGAAGAGACCCAGTACTTC
cdr3_aa: CASSSTGSEETQYF

d_call: NA
v_call: TRBV28
cdr3_length: 14
j_call: TRBJ2-7
clone_size: many
cdr3_nt: TGTGCCAGCAGTTTATCCGGGGGCGGCTACGAGCAGTACTTC
cdr3_aa: CASSLSGGGYEQYF

d_call: NA
v_call: TRBV7-3
cdr3_length: 16
j_call: TRBJ1-1
clone_size: many
cdr3_nt: TGTGCCAGCAGCCCACGGGGGGGAACCCTTGGAACTGAAGCTTTCTTT
cdr3_aa: CASSPRGGTLGTEAFF

d_call: NA
v_call: TRBV7-3
cdr3_length: 13
j_call: TRBJ2-1
clone_size: many
cdr3_nt: TGTGCCAGCAGTCCCTCGACTATCACTGAGCAGTTCTTC
cdr3_aa: CASSPSTITEQFF

d_call: NA
v_call: TRBV18
cdr3_length: 17
j_call: TRBJ1-6
clone_size: many
cdr3_nt: TGTGCCAGCTCACCCAACCGGCACCAGCTAAATAATTCACCCCTCCACTTT
cdr3_aa: CASSPNRHQLNNSPLHF

d_call: NA
v_call: TRBV20-1
cdr3_length: 13
j_call: TRBJ1-5
clone_size: many
cdr3_nt: TGCAGTGCCAAGGGGGGGTCCAATCAGCCCCAGCATTTT
cdr3_aa: CSAKGGSNQPQHF

d_call: NA
v_call: TRBV5-6
cdr3_length: 14
j_call: TRBJ1-1
clone_size: few
cdr3_nt: TGTGCCAGCAGCTTGGAACTCTTGAACACTGAAGCTTTCTTT
cdr3_aa: CASSLELLNTEAFF

d_call: NA
v_call: TRBV3-1
cdr3_length: 14
j_call: TRBJ2-7
clone_size: NA
cdr3_nt: TGTGCCAGCAGCTCGGATAGCGGCTCCTACGAGCAGTACTTC
cdr3_aa: CASSSDSGSYEQYF